One sample yielded the 15 T cell receptor beta chains listed below, sequenced in a study of blood T cells in healthy people across ages. Combining a sample-barcoded 5' primer with a J-beta primer mix, a second PCR ran for about 6 to 12 cycles. TCRdb reprocessed the 5' RACE reads via MiXCR and lists one record per CDR3 protein. The table records fewer than 700,000 distinct CDR3 sequences, around half of them present only once. What was sequenced was blood. These receptors came from an elderly man in good health.

This clonotype was seen many times. The chain links TRBV6-6 to TRBJ1-5; weak D call: TRBD1 (6 bases). The CDR3 runs to 15 residues. Trimming stripped 6 bases from V and 0 bases from J, with 12 bases between. Germline lookup yields CDR1 MNHNY and CDR2 SVGAGI (reference sequence). The CDR3 DNA reads as TGTGCCAGCAGGACGGGACAATATAGCAATCAGCCCCAGCATTTT. Protein product: CASRTGQYSNQPQHF.

This clonotype was counted a few times. The chain combines TRBV27 with TRBJ2-5, with 7 bases that match TRBD1. This CDR3 has 13 residues. Germline trimming cut 4 bases from V and 5 bases from J; bases unmatched to any gene: 4. CDR1 and CDR2 (germline): MNHEY, SMNVEV (reference sequence). The CDR3 nucleotides are TGTGCCAGCAGTTACAGGGGTTTGGAGACCCAGTACTTC. Its protein is CASSYRGLETQYF.

V gene TRBV5-6 combines with J gene TRBJ1-4; D not resolved. The V end was cut by 5 bases, the J end by 5 bases, with 13 bases between. CDR1 and CDR2 (germline): SGHDT, YYEEEE. The CDR3 extends over 14 amino acids. The CDR3 sequence is CASSFGTANEKLFF. As DNA, the CDR3 is TGTGCCAGCAGTTTCGGAACGGCGAATGAAAAACTGTTTTTT.

This clonotype was seen many times. This sequence joins TRBV6-6 and TRBJ2-7; 8 bases line up with TRBD1. CDR1 is MNHNY and CDR2 is SVGAGI in the germline V gene (reference sequence). CDR3 size: 14 residues. The ends lost 6 bases at V and 4 bases at J; junction bases unmatched: 8. The CDR3 here is CASRRGQGQYEQYF. DNA of the CDR3: TGTGCCAGCAGGCGCGGACAGGGACAGTACGAGCAGTACTTC.

V gene TRBV4-1 combines with J gene TRBJ1-5; 8 positions match TRBD1. Per germline, CDR1 MGHRA and CDR2 YSYEKL. The CDR3 has 16 amino acids. V lost 0 bases, J lost 4 bases, and 5 bases stayed unmatched. CDR3 bases: TGCGCCAGCAGCCAAGAGGGCAGGGGGCAGAATCAGCCCCAGCATTTT. It codes for CASSQEGRGQNQPQHF.

The DNA of the CDR3 is TGCGCCAGCAGCCAAGCGGGACTAGTCTACGAGCAGTACTTC. This sequence encodes CASSQAGLVYEQYF. This chain joins TRBV4-1 and TRBJ2-7; 8 bases fit TRBD2. CDR1 MGHRA and CDR2 YSYEKL come from the germline V gene. The CDR3 extends over 14 amino acids. V shed 1 base, J shed 3 bases, and the junction held 2 bases outside the gene matches.

The chain is built from TRBV12-3 or TRBV12-4 and TRBJ2-3; 9 positions match TRBD1. V was pared by 10 bases and J by 3 bases, with 2 bases of the junction left unmatched. The CDR3 extends over 12 amino acids. Written as DNA, the CDR3 is TGTGCCACCGGACAGGGGACAGATACGCAGTATTTT. Its protein is CATGQGTDTQYF.

This clonotype was observed many times. The rearrangement uses TRBV29-1 and TRBJ2-6, with D unresolved. V lost 4 bases, J lost 3 bases, and 4 bases lay in between. The CDR3 is made up of 12 amino acids. Germline-derived CDR1 and CDR2 are SQVTM and ANQGSEA. CDR3 in DNA: TGCAGCGTTGTGCTTGGGGCCAACGTCCTGACTTTC. It yields the protein CSVVLGANVLTF.

This clonotype was recorded at least ten times. The V call is TRBV12-3 or TRBV12-4, the J call TRBJ2-1; 11 nucleotides align to TRBD2. This CDR3 is built from 16 residues. V was clipped by 5 bases and J by 1 base; unmatched bases: 4. The CDR3 DNA is TGTGCCAGCAGTCCGGGACTAGCGGCGTCCTACAATGAGCAGTTCTTC. As protein: CASSPGLAASYNEQFF.

Only a few counts were recorded for this clonotype. The rearrangement uses TRBV11-2 and TRBJ2-3; TRBD1 might be the D (5 bases). CDR1 SGHAT and CDR2 FQNNGV come from the germline V gene. The CDR3 length is 15 residues. V lost 0 bases and J 1 base, leaving 8 bases between the germline ends. CDR3 nucleotide sequence: TGTGCCAGCAGCTTAGATGGGGCACGCACAGATACGCAGTATTTT. Its translation is CASSLDGARTDTQYF.

The chain employs TRBV10-3 and TRBJ1-2, with TRBD1 matching over 8 bases. The length of the CDR3 is 21 residues. Per germline, CDR1 ENHRY and CDR2 SYGVKD. V gave up 3 bases and J gave up 0 bases; unmatched junction bases: 21. CDR3: CAISDPRSAGGPRATNYGYTF. The CDR3 nucleotides read TGTGCCATCAGTGACCCAAGGAGTGCAGGGGGCCCTCGGGCGACTAACTATGGCTACACCTTC.

The table lists this clonotype with a few counts. This chain uses TRBV29-1 with TRBJ1-2, with 10 bases identical to TRBD1. Losses at the gene ends were 1 base for V and 2 bases for J; bases not matched to a gene: 13. The germline V gene has CDR1 SQVTM and CDR2 ANQGSEA. The CDR3 covers 18 residues. CDR3 sequence (DNA): TGCAGCGTTGAAGTCCCCTTCGGCCGGGACAGGGGCAACTATGGCTACACCTTC. It yields the protein CSVEVPFGRDRGNYGYTF.

Notes on this clonotype: A much larger clonotype is one base distant, so this may be a read error. The chain combines TRBV6-6 with TRBJ1-1; D is undetermined. Germline V lookup: CDR1 MNHNY, CDR2 SVGAGI (reference sequence). The CDR3 is 12 residues long. CDR3 sequence: CANSYSRSVAFF. The DNA for the CDR3 is TGTGCCAACAGTTACTCGAGGTCCGTAGCTTTCTTT.

This clonotype has only a few counts. This sequence joins TRBV7-2 and TRBJ2-7, with 7 bases lining up with TRBD2. Germline V gene lookup returns CDR1 SGHTA and CDR2 FQGNSA. V lost 0 bases, J lost 0 bases, and 2 bases stayed unmatched. CDR3 length: 15 residues. Written as DNA, the CDR3 is TGTGCCAGCAGCTTAGCGGCTAGCGGCTCCTACGAGCAGTACTTC. Protein product: CASSLAASGSYEQYF.

This rearrangement joins TRBV28 to TRBJ2-5; 8 nucleotides agree with TRBD1. Germline-derived CDR1 and CDR2 are MDHEN and SYDVKM. V shed 3 bases and J 11 bases; nucleotides not matched to a gene: 11. This CDR3 region has 14 residues. CDR3 in DNA: TGTGCCAGCAGTTTGCCAGGGGGCTGGGGAGAGCAGTACTTC. Translated, it gives CASSLPGGWGEQYF.